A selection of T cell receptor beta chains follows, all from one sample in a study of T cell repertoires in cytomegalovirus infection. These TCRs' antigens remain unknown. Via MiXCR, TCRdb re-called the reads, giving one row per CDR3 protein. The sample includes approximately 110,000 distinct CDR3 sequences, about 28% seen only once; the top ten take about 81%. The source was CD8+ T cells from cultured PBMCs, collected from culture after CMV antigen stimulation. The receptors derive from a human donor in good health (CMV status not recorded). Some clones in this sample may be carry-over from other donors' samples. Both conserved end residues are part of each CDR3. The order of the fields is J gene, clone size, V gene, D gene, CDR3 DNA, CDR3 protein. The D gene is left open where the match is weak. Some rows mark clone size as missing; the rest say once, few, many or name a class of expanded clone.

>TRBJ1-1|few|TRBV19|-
TGTGCCAGTAGCCTGGACAAGGCGGCTTTGGTTGGAACTGAAGCTTTCTTT
CASSLDKAALVGTEAFF
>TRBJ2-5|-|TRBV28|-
TGTGCCAGCAGTATGGGGGGCCAAGAGACCCAGTACTTC
CASSMGGQETQYF
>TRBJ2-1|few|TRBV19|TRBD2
TGTGCCAGTAGGCCAACACGACTAGCGGGGGGGAGAAGCTCCTACAATGAGCAGTTCTTC
CASRPTRLAGGRSSYNEQFF
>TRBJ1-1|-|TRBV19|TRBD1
TGTGCCAGTAGTATGGGAGACAGGGGTTCCGCTGAAGCTTTCTTT
CASSMGDRGSAEAFF
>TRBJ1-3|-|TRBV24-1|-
TGTGCCACCAGTGATCCCGACTCTGGAAACACCATATATTTT
CATSDPDSGNTIYF
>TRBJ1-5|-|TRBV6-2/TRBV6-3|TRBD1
TGTGCCAGCAGCTGGGGACAGGGCGCGCCCCAGCATTTT
CASSWGQGAPQHF
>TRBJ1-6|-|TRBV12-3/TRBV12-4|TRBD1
TGTGCCAGCAGACCCGGGACAGTGGGGCACAGGTCACCCCTCCACTTT
CASRPGTVGHRSPLHF
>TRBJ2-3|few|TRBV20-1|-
TGCAGTGCTAGAGACTACACCACAGATACGCAGTATTTT
CSARDYTTDTQYF
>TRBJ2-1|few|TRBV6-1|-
TGTGCCAGCACGCCCGCAGGGCCTGGCAATGAGCAGTTCTTC
CASTPAGPGNEQFF
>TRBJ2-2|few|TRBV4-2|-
TGTGCCAGCAGCCAAGATGAGGGCACCGGGGAGCTGTTTTTT
CASSQDEGTGELFF
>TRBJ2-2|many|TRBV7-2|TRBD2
TGTGCCAGCAGCTTTTGGCTCGCCGGGACTAGCGGCGGGGAGCTGTTTTTT
CASSFWLAGTSGGELFF
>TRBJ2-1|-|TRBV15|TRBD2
TGTGCCACCAGCAGAGAGACTAGCGGGGTTTACAATGAGCAGTTCTTC
CATSRETSGVYNEQFF
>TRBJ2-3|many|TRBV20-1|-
TGCAGTGACCACCCGGGACTGCGCACAGATACGCAGTATTTT
CSDHPGLRTDTQYF
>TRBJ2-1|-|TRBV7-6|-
TGTGCCAGCAGCTTATTCTTTACTGATGAGCAGTTCTTC
CASSLFFTDEQFF
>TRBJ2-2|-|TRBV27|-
TGTGCCAGCAGTTCAACAGGACAGCCGACCGGGGAGCTGTTTTTT
CASSSTGQPTGELFF
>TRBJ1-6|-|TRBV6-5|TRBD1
TGTGCCAGCAACTACCGGGACAGTCTGAATTCACCCCTCCACTTT
CASNYRDSLNSPLHF